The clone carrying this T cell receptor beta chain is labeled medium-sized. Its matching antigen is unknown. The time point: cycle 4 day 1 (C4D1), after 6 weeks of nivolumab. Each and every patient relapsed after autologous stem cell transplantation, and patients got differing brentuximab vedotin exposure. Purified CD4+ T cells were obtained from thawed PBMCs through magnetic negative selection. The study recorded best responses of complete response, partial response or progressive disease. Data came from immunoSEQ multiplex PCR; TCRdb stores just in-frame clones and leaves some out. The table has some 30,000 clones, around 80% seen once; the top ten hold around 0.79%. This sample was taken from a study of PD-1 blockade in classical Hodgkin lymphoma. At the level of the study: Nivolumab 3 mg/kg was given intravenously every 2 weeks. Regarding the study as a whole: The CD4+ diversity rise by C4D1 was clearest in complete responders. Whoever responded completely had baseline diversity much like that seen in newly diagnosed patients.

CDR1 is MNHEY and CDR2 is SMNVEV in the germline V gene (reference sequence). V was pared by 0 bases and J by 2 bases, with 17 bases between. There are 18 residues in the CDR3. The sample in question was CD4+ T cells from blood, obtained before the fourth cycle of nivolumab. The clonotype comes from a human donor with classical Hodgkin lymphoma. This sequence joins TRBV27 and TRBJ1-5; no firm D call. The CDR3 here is CASSLSGRFLKGNQPQHF. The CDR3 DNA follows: TGTGCCAGCAGTTTATCCGGGCGGTTCCTCAAAGGCAATCAGCCCCAGCATTTT.